The rows below give T cell receptor beta chains drawn from one sample of a study of CD8 T cells in Susac syndrome. TCRdb independently ran MiXCR on the immunoSEQ multiplex PCR reads; one entry per CDR3 protein. The data show approximately 270,000 distinct CDR3 sequences, with 85% to 95% seen just once and approximately 0.07% held by the top ten. Specimen: CD4+ T cells from PBMCs. The receptors derive from a human donor with multiple sclerosis. Each CDR3 is given with its conserved first and last residue. Each record gives: D gene, J gene, clone size, V gene, CDR3 protein, CDR3 DNA. The D gene is left open where the match is weak. The listing skips clone size in some rows; elsewhere it reads once, few, many or a size class.

d_call: .
j_call: TRBJ1-3
clone_size: .
v_call: TRBV5-1
cdr3_aa: CASSPSPGQVGNTIYF
cdr3_nt: TGCGCCAGCAGCCCGAGCCCGGGGCAGGTTGGAAACACCATATATTTT

d_call: .
j_call: TRBJ2-3
clone_size: .
v_call: TRBV5-4
cdr3_aa: CASSRTRVDTQYF
cdr3_nt: TGTGCCAGCAGCCGAACTAGGGTAGATACGCAGTATTTT

d_call: TRBD1
j_call: TRBJ1-4
clone_size: .
v_call: TRBV28
cdr3_aa: CATQQGRGEKLFF
cdr3_nt: TGTGCCACCCAACAGGGGCGAGGTGAAAAACTGTTTTTT

d_call: TRBD1
j_call: TRBJ2-5
clone_size: .
v_call: TRBV7-3
cdr3_aa: CASSPGQGGQTQYF
cdr3_nt: TGTGCCAGCAGCCCAGGACAGGGGGGACAGACCCAGTACTTC

d_call: .
j_call: TRBJ2-3
clone_size: .
v_call: TRBV20-1
cdr3_aa: CSASRVEADTQYF
cdr3_nt: TGCAGTGCTAGCAGGGTAGAGGCAGATACGCAGTATTTT

d_call: .
j_call: TRBJ1-6
clone_size: .
v_call: TRBV10-3
cdr3_aa: CAISGPSTESSYNSPLHF
cdr3_nt: TGTGCCATCAGTGGGCCATCGACAGAGAGCTCCTATAATTCACCCCTCCACTTT

d_call: .
j_call: TRBJ1-1
clone_size: once
v_call: TRBV5-1
cdr3_aa: CASTSRGALNTEAFF
cdr3_nt: TGCGCCAGCACCTCTAGGGGAGCGCTGAACACTGAAGCTTTCTTT

d_call: .
j_call: TRBJ1-6
clone_size: .
v_call: TRBV20-1
cdr3_aa: CSARQVGSYNSPLHF
cdr3_nt: TGCAGTGCTAGACAAGTAGGGTCCTATAATTCACCCCTCCACTTT

d_call: .
j_call: TRBJ2-3
clone_size: .
v_call: TRBV9
cdr3_aa: CASSWQNWDSDTQYF
cdr3_nt: TGTGCCAGCAGCTGGCAAAATTGGGACTCGGATACGCAGTATTTT

d_call: TRBD1
j_call: TRBJ2-5
clone_size: .
v_call: TRBV19
cdr3_aa: CASSTDRGGETQYF
cdr3_nt: TGTGCCAGTAGTACCGACAGGGGCGGGGAGACCCAGTACTTC

d_call: TRBD2
j_call: TRBJ2-5
clone_size: .
v_call: TRBV13
cdr3_aa: CASSWTSGTGETQYF
cdr3_nt: TGTGCCAGCAGCTGGACTAGCGGGACCGGAGAGACCCAGTACTTC

d_call: .
j_call: TRBJ2-3
clone_size: .
v_call: TRBV20-1
cdr3_aa: CSARDFGLPTDTQYF
cdr3_nt: TGCAGTGCTAGAGATTTCGGTCTACCGACAGATACGCAGTATTTT

d_call: .
j_call: TRBJ1-5
clone_size: .
v_call: TRBV6-1
cdr3_aa: CASRPWGQPQHF
cdr3_nt: TGTGCCAGCAGACCATGGGGGCAGCCCCAGCATTTT

d_call: .
j_call: TRBJ1-1
clone_size: .
v_call: TRBV5-4
cdr3_aa: CASSPGQINTEAFF
cdr3_nt: TGTGCCAGCAGCCCTGGACAGATAAACACTGAAGCTTTCTTT

d_call: .
j_call: TRBJ1-2
clone_size: .
v_call: TRBV15
cdr3_aa: CATSRDRDYGYTF
cdr3_nt: TGTGCCACCAGCAGAGACAGGGACTATGGCTACACCTTC

d_call: .
j_call: TRBJ1-2
clone_size: .
v_call: TRBV14
cdr3_aa: CASSQDAWGYTF
cdr3_nt: TGTGCCAGCAGCCAAGACGCGTGGGGCTACACCTTC

d_call: .
j_call: TRBJ1-2
clone_size: .
v_call: TRBV28
cdr3_aa: CASREGGYGYTF
cdr3_nt: TGTGCCAGCAGAGAGGGGGGGTATGGCTACACCTTC

d_call: .
j_call: TRBJ1-5
clone_size: .
v_call: TRBV27
cdr3_aa: CASSPRQGVSNQPQHF
cdr3_nt: TGTGCCAGCAGTCCCCGTCAAGGCGTCAGCAATCAGCCCCAGCATTTT

d_call: .
j_call: TRBJ1-2
clone_size: .
v_call: TRBV11-3
cdr3_aa: CASSLDRDTGYGYTF
cdr3_nt: TGTGCCAGCAGCTTAGATCGGGATACGGGTTATGGCTACACCTTC

d_call: TRBD2
j_call: TRBJ2-1
clone_size: .
v_call: TRBV20-1
cdr3_aa: CSAHRGVYNEQFF
cdr3_nt: TGCAGTGCTCATCGGGGGGTCTACAATGAGCAGTTCTTC

d_call: TRBD2
j_call: TRBJ2-5
clone_size: few
v_call: TRBV5-1
cdr3_aa: CASSSPGGETQYF
cdr3_nt: TGTGCCAGCTCATCCCCGGGAGGAGAGACCCAGTACTTC

d_call: TRBD1
j_call: TRBJ1-6
clone_size: .
v_call: TRBV20-1
cdr3_aa: CSARDPSTGRAYNSPLHF
cdr3_nt: TGCAGTGCTAGAGACCCATCGACAGGGAGGGCCTATAATTCACCCCTCCACTTT

d_call: .
j_call: TRBJ2-5
clone_size: .
v_call: TRBV9
cdr3_aa: CASSVGVGGRETQYF
cdr3_nt: TGTGCCAGCAGCGTAGGTGTGGGGGGCCGTGAGACCCAGTACTTC

d_call: .
j_call: TRBJ2-5
clone_size: .
v_call: TRBV27
cdr3_aa: CASGAGPQYF
cdr3_nt: TGTGCCAGCGGGGCAGGGCCTCAGTACTTC

d_call: TRBD1
j_call: TRBJ2-2
clone_size: .
v_call: TRBV30
cdr3_aa: CAWSDRGTGELFF
cdr3_nt: TGTGCCTGGAGTGACAGGGGAACCGGGGAGCTGTTTTTT

d_call: .
j_call: TRBJ1-6
clone_size: .
v_call: TRBV20-1
cdr3_aa: CSSRSLLSYNSPLHF
cdr3_nt: TGCAGTAGTAGATCCTTACTCTCCTATAATTCACCCCTCCACTTT

d_call: .
j_call: TRBJ1-6
clone_size: .
v_call: TRBV18
cdr3_aa: CASSPESGNSPLHF
cdr3_nt: TGTGCCAGCTCACCGGAGTCGGGGAATTCACCCCTCCACTTT

d_call: .
j_call: TRBJ1-4
clone_size: .
v_call: TRBV30
cdr3_aa: CAWSEGSHEKLFF
cdr3_nt: TGTGCCTGGAGTGAAGGGTCGCATGAAAAACTGTTTTTT

d_call: TRBD1
j_call: TRBJ2-1
clone_size: .
v_call: TRBV6-1
cdr3_aa: CASRQGSYNEQFF
cdr3_nt: TGTGCCAGTCGACAGGGCTCCTACAATGAGCAGTTCTTC

d_call: TRBD2
j_call: TRBJ2-3
clone_size: .
v_call: TRBV3-1
cdr3_aa: CASSQGFLAGGPLDTQYF
cdr3_nt: TGTGCCAGCAGCCAAGGGTTCCTAGCGGGAGGGCCATTAGATACGCAGTATTTT

d_call: TRBD1
j_call: TRBJ2-4
clone_size: .
v_call: TRBV7-8
cdr3_aa: CASSNRGRDGNIQYF
cdr3_nt: TGTGCCAGCAGCAACAGGGGGCGGGACGGGAACATTCAGTACTTC

d_call: .
j_call: TRBJ1-1
clone_size: .
v_call: TRBV29-1
cdr3_aa: CSVLILYRTEAFF
cdr3_nt: TGCAGCGTCCTCATACTATACAGAACTGAAGCTTTCTTT

d_call: .
j_call: TRBJ1-5
clone_size: .
v_call: TRBV24-1
cdr3_aa: CATSDSWGASNQPQHF
cdr3_nt: TGTGCCACCAGTGACTCCTGGGGGGCAAGCAATCAGCCCCAGCATTTT

d_call: .
j_call: TRBJ2-3
clone_size: .
v_call: TRBV24-1
cdr3_aa: CATSETTGTDTQYF
cdr3_nt: TGTGCCACCAGTGAAACCACAGGGACAGATACGCAGTATTTT

d_call: TRBD1
j_call: TRBJ2-5
clone_size: .
v_call: TRBV19
cdr3_aa: CASSARQGETQYF
cdr3_nt: TGTGCCAGTAGTGCAAGACAGGGGGAGACCCAGTACTTC

d_call: .
j_call: TRBJ1-5
clone_size: .
v_call: TRBV12-3/TRBV12-4
cdr3_aa: CASSRRGPQHF
cdr3_nt: TGTGCCAGCAGCCGCCGGGGGCCCCAGCATTTT

d_call: .
j_call: TRBJ1-1
clone_size: .
v_call: TRBV12-3/TRBV12-4
cdr3_aa: CASSLQTNYNTEAFF
cdr3_nt: TGTGCCAGCAGTTTACAGACCAACTACAACACTGAAGCTTTCTTT

d_call: TRBD1
j_call: TRBJ2-7
clone_size: .
v_call: TRBV5-4
cdr3_aa: CASSTDTGDEQYF
cdr3_nt: TGTGCCAGCAGCACAGATACAGGGGACGAGCAGTACTTC

d_call: TRBD1
j_call: TRBJ1-2
clone_size: .
v_call: TRBV29-1
cdr3_aa: CSVEKVQGRGYTF
cdr3_nt: TGCAGCGTTGAAAAGGTACAGGGGAGAGGCTACACCTTC

d_call: .
j_call: TRBJ2-2
clone_size: .
v_call: TRBV27
cdr3_aa: CASSLWPDVGAPNTGELFF
cdr3_nt: TGTGCCAGCAGTTTATGGCCGGACGTGGGAGCTCCTAACACCGGGGAGCTGTTTTTT

d_call: .
j_call: TRBJ2-2
clone_size: once
v_call: TRBV9
cdr3_aa: CASSERGSTSTGELFF
cdr3_nt: TGTGCCAGCAGCGAGAGGGGGTCCACGAGCACCGGGGAGCTGTTTTTT